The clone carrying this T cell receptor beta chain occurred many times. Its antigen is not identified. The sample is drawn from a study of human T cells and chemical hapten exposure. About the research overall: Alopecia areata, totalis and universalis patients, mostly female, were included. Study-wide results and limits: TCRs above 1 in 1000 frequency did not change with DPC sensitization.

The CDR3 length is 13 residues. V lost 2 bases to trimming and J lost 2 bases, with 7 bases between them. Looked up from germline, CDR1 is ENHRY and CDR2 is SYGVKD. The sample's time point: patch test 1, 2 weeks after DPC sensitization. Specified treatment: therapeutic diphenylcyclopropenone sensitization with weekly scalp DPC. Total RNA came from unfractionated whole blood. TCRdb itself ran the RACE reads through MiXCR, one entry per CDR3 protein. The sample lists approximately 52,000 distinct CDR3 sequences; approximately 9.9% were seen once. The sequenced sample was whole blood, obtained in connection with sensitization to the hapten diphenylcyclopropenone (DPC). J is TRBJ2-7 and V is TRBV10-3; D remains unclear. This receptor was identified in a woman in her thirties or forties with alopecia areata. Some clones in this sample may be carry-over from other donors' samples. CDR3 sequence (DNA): TGTGCCATCAGTGAGACGGGTGCCTACGAGCAGTACTTC. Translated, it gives CAISETGAYEQYF.